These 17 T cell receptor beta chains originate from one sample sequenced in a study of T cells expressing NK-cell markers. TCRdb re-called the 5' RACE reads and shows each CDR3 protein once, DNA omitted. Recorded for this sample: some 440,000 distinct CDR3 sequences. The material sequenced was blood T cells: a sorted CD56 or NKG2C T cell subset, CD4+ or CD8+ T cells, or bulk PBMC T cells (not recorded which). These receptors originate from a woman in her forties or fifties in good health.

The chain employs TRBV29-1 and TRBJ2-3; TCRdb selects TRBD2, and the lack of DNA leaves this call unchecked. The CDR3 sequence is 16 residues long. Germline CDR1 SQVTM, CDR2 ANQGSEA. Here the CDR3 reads CSVEVGLARVTDTQYF.

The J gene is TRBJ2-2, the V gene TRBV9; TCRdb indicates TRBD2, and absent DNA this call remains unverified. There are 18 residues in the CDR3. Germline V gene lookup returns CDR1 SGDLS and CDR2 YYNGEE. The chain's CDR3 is CASSVLAGGPTITGELFF.

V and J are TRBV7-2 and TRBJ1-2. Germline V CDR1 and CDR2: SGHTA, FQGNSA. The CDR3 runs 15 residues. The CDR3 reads CASSLPIQRIRGYTF.

CDR3 residues: CAWNEGNANTGELFF. The genes are TRBV30 and TRBJ2-2; no DNA is available, so the TRBD2 call from TCRdb remains unchecked. Germline values: CDR1 GTSNPN, CDR2 SVGIG (reference sequence). The CDR3 extends over 15 amino acids.

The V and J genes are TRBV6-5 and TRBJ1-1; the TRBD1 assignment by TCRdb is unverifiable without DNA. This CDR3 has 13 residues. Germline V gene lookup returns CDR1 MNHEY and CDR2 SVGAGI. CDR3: CASSYFPGREAFF.

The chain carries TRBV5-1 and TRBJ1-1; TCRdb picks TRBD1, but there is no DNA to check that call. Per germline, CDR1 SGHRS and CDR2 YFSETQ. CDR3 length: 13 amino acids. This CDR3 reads CASSVPGTGEAFF.

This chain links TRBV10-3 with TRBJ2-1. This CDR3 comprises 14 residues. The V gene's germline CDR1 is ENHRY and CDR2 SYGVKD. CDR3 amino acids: CAISARQAHNEQFF.

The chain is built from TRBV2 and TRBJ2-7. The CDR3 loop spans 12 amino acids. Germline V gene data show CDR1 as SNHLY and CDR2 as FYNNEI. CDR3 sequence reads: CASRDYSYEQYF.

This CDR3 reads CASSFRQSSTDTQYF. This chain connects TRBV5-1 to TRBJ2-3. The CDR3 loop spans 15 amino acids. Germline V gene data show CDR1 as SGHRS and CDR2 as YFSETQ.

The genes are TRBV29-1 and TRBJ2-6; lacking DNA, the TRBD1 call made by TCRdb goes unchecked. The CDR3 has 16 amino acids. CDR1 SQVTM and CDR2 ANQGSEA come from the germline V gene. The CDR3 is CSVGAGAGSGANVLTF.

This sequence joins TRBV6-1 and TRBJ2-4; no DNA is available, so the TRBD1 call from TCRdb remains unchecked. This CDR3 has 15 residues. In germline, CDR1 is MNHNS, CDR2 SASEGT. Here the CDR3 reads CASSETRGAKNIQYF.

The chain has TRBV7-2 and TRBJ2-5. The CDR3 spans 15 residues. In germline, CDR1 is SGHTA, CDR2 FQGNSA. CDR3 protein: CASSLALKDQETQYF.

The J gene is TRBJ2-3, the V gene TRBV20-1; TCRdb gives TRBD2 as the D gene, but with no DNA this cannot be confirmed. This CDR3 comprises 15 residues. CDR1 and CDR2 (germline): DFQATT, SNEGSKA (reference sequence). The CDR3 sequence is CSAGGGRKSTDTQYF.

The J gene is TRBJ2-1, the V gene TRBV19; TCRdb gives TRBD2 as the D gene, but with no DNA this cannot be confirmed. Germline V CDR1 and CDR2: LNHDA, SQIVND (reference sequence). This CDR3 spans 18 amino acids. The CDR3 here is CASSIAGTSGSRIYEQFF.

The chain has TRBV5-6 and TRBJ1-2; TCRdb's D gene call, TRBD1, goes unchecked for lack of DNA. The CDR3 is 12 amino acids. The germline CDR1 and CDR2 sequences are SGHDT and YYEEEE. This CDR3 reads CASSWTGGPYTF. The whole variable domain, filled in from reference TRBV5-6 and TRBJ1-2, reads DAGVTQSPTHLIKTRGQQVTLRCSPKSGHDTVSWYQQALGQGPQFIFQYYEEEERQRGNFPDRFSGHQFPNYSSELNVNALLLGDSALYLCASSWTGGPYTFGSGTRLTVV.

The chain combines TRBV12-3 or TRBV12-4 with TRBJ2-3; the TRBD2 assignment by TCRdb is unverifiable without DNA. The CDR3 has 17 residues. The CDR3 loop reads CASTTSGTSGRTDTQYF.

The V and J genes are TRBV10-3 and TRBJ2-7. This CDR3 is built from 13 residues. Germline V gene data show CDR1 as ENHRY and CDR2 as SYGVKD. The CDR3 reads CAIALSGVYEQYF.